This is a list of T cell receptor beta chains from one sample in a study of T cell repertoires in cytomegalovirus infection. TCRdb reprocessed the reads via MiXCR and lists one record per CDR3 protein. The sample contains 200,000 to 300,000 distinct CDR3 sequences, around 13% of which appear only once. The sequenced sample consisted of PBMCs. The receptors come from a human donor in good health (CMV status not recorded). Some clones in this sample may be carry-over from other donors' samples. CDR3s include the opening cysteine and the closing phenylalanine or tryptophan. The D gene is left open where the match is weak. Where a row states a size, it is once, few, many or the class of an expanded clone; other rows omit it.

TGTGCCAGCAGTAAAAGGACTGATAATGGCTACACCTTC	CASSKRTDNGYTF	TRBJ1-2	13	NA	TRBV12-3/TRBV12-4	many
TGTGCCAGCAGCTTAACCCTGACCTACGCTAACTATGGCTACACCTTC	CASSLTLTYANYGYTF	TRBJ1-2	16	NA	TRBV7-2	many
TGTGCCAGCAGCGCAGGACTAGCGGGGGGCCGCTATCACGAGCAGTACTTC	CASSAGLAGGRYHEQYF	TRBJ2-7	17	TRBD2	TRBV5-4	many
TGCAGCGTTGACGGTAGGCTAGCGGGAGTCCCCTCGAGATTCTTC	CSVDGRLAGVPSRFF	TRBJ2-1	15	TRBD2	TRBV29-1	NA
TGCAGTGCTAGGAGAGCGGGAGAAGTGGACGAGCAGTACTTC	CSARRAGEVDEQYF	TRBJ2-7	14	TRBD2	TRBV20-1	many
TGTGCCAGCAGCTTAGGGGGACAGGTGGGATACAATGAGCAGTTCTTC	CASSLGGQVGYNEQFF	TRBJ2-1	16	TRBD1	TRBV7-2	many
TGTGCCAGCAGCTCGGGCCCGGAAAACATTCAGTACTTC	CASSSGPENIQYF	TRBJ2-4	13	NA	TRBV5-4	few
TGTGCCAGCAGCCCAGTAAACCCCGAGAGGGAGACCCAGTACTTC	CASSPVNPERETQYF	TRBJ2-5	15	NA	TRBV14	NA
TGTGCCAGCAGCCTGACCAGCTACGAGCAGTACTTC	CASSLTSYEQYF	TRBJ2-7	12	NA	TRBV7-9	many
TGCAGTGCTAGCGCCGGGCTGGGGGGCTACGAGCAGTACTTC	CSASAGLGGYEQYF	TRBJ2-7	14	NA	TRBV20-1	NA
TGCAGTGCTAGAGAGACTGGCACAGATACGCAGTATTTT	CSARETGTDTQYF	TRBJ2-3	13	NA	TRBV20-1	NA
TGTGCCAGCAGCGGCGGGGGTGGGTGGGGGGAACAGTTCTTC	CASSGGGGWGEQFF	TRBJ2-1	14	TRBD2	TRBV7-3	NA
TGTGCCAGCAGTTTAGGGCAGGGGGCGTCTGAAAAACTGTTTTTT	CASSLGQGASEKLFF	TRBJ1-4	15	TRBD1	TRBV12-3/TRBV12-4	few
TGTGCCAGCAGCTTAGGGCCTAAGAATCAGCCCCAGCATTTT	CASSLGPKNQPQHF	TRBJ1-5	14	NA	TRBV7-8	many
TGTGCCAGCAGCTTAGTCTCGCGGGGCCTCCAAGAGACCCAGTACTTC	CASSLVSRGLQETQYF	TRBJ2-5	16	NA	TRBV7-8	many
TGCGCCAGCAGCCAACAGACAGGGGATTGGGTGCGGTACTTC	CASSQQTGDWVRYF	TRBJ2-7	14	TRBD1	TRBV4-1	NA
TGCGCCAGCAGCCCGAGGACAGCACAAGAGACCCAGTACTTC	CASSPRTAQETQYF	TRBJ2-5	14	NA	TRBV4-1	many
TGTGCCAGCAGCAAGGACCTCATACGGAATGAGCAGTTCTTC	CASSKDLIRNEQFF	TRBJ2-1	14	NA	TRBV7-8	many
TGTGCCAGCAGCTTAGAACCCCCTAGAGGCGATGAGCAGTTCTTC	CASSLEPPRGDEQFF	TRBJ2-1	15	NA	TRBV7-9	many
TGTGCCAGCAGCCGACGGGGGGTTAGGCACAATGAGCAGTTCTTC	CASSRRGVRHNEQFF	TRBJ2-1	15	TRBD2	TRBV28	few
TGTGCCAGCAGTTTTAGGTTGATGCCTGAAGCTTTCTTT	CASSFRLMPEAFF	TRBJ1-1	13	NA	TRBV12-3/TRBV12-4	many
TGTGCCAGCAGCTTAGGGGCTGATACATACGAGCAGTACTTC	CASSLGADTYEQYF	TRBJ2-7	14	NA	TRBV7-6	many
TGTGCCAGCAGCTTAGCGCTGATTGGATCTAACACCGGGGAGCTGTTTTTT	CASSLALIGSNTGELFF	TRBJ2-2	17	NA	TRBV11-1	few
TGTGCCAGCAGCTTTTCGGGGATCGAGCAGTACTTC	CASSFSGIEQYF	TRBJ2-7	12	NA	TRBV7-2	many
TGTGCCAGCAGCTTATCTGGGAGGAATCAGCCCCAGCATTTT	CASSLSGRNQPQHF	TRBJ1-5	14	NA	TRBV7-2	many
TGTGCCAGCAGCTTAGGCGGGACCCAGTTCTTC	CASSLGGTQFF	TRBJ2-1	11	NA	TRBV7-2	many
TGTGCCAGCAGCGAAGAAGGGGGGCTCGGAAACACCATATATTTT	CASSEEGGLGNTIYF	TRBJ1-3	15	NA	TRBV7-8	many
TGTGCCAGCAGCTTTAGAAGGGAGACCCAGTACTTC	CASSFRRETQYF	TRBJ2-5	12	NA	TRBV7-2	many
TGTGCCAGCAGCTTGGGGACAGGGGGCGACGAGACCCAGTACTTC	CASSLGTGGDETQYF	TRBJ2-5	15	TRBD1	TRBV5-8	NA
TGTGCCAGCAGTTCTCAGAACAATCAGCCCCAGCATTTT	CASSSQNNQPQHF	TRBJ1-5	13	NA	TRBV27	many
TGTGCCAGCAGCTTAGACTCCGAGCAGTACTTC	CASSLDSEQYF	TRBJ2-7	11	NA	TRBV7-2	many
TGCAGTGCTAGAGATACGGGGGGGTCCGCCTACAATGAGCAGTTCTTC	CSARDTGGSAYNEQFF	TRBJ2-1	16	TRBD2	TRBV20-1	NA
TGTGCCAGCAGCTCTGACGGGCAGAACACTGAAGCTTTCTTT	CASSSDGQNTEAFF	TRBJ1-1	14	NA	TRBV7-3	many
TGTGCCAGCAGCAAAACAGGAGGGCCCGAGACCCAGTACTTC	CASSKTGGPETQYF	TRBJ2-5	14	NA	TRBV7-8	many
TGTGCCAGCAGCTTAGTCAGGGATAAAGCTTTCTTT	CASSLVRDKAFF	TRBJ1-1	12	NA	TRBV7-8	many
TGTGCCAGCAGCTCCTGGAAACCTAGCACAGATACGCAGTATTTT	CASSSWKPSTDTQYF	TRBJ2-3	15	NA	TRBV7-2	many
TGCAGTGCTGGCGGGACGGAATGGGCATATGGCTACACCTTC	CSAGGTEWAYGYTF	TRBJ1-2	14	NA	TRBV20-1	few
TGTGCCAGCAGTAGAATCTCCGGGACAGGGGGCAATCAGCCCCAGCATTTT	CASSRISGTGGNQPQHF	TRBJ1-5	17	TRBD1	TRBV12-3/TRBV12-4	many
TGTGCCAGCACCCTGGGACACAGTTATGGCTACACCTTC	CASTLGHSYGYTF	TRBJ1-2	13	NA	TRBV6-2/TRBV6-3	many
TGCAGTGCTAGAGCTTCGGACAGGGTCCATGGCTACACCTTC	CSARASDRVHGYTF	TRBJ1-2	14	TRBD1	TRBV20-1	NA
TGTGCCAGCTCCCCTAGTGGGACCCGGGCGGCGGCGGGTGAGCAGTTCTTC	CASSPSGTRAAAGEQFF	TRBJ2-1	17	NA	TRBV28	many
TGTGCTAGCAGCTTACGTGAGGGGAAAGAGACCCAGTACTTC	CASSLREGKETQYF	TRBJ2-5	14	NA	TRBV7-6	NA
TGTGCCAGCAGCCAAGATATGTCAGGGCCCAGAAGTTTTTTTTTT	CASSQDMSGPRSFFF	TRBJ1-5	15	NA	TRBV4-2	few
TGTGCCAGCAGTTCGCCGACAGTAGCCAAAAACATTCAGTACTTC	CASSSPTVAKNIQYF	TRBJ2-4	15	NA	TRBV28	few